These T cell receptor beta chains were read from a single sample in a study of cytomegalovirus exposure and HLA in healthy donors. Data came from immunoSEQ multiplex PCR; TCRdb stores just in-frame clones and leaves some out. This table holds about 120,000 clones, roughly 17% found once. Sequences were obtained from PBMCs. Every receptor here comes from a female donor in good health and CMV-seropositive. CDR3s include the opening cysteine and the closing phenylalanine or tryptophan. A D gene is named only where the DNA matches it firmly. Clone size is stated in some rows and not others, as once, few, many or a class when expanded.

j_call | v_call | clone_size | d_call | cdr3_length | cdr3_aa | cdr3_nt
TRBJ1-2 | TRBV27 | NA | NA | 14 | CASSLFMGAGGYTF | TGTGCCAGCAGTTTATTTATGGGGGCGGGTGGCTACACCTTC
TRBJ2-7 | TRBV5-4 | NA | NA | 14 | CASSLGQGAYEQYF | TGTGCCAGCAGCTTAGGTCAGGGCGCCTACGAGCAGTACTTC
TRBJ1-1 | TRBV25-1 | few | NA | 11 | CASSSGTEAFF | TGTGCCAGCAGTTCCGGGACAGAAGCTTTCTTT
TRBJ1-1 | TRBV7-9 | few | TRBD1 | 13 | CASSWRDRVAAFF | TGTGCCAGCAGCTGGAGGGACAGGGTGGCAGCTTTCTTT
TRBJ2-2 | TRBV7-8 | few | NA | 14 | CASSLVLNTGELFF | TGTGCCAGCAGCTTAGTTCTGAACACCGGGGAGCTGTTTTTT
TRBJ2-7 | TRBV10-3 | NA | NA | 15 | CAISESTDGTYEQYF | TGTGCCATCAGTGAGTCGACCGACGGGACCTACGAGCAGTACTTC
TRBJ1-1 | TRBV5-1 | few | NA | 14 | CASSRETSNTEAFF | TGCGCCAGCAGCCGGGAAACGTCGAACACTGAAGCTTTCTTT
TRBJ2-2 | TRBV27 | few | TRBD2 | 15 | CASSFGGGSFRELFF | TGTGCCAGCAGTTTTGGAGGCGGGAGCTTCAGGGAGCTGTTTTTT
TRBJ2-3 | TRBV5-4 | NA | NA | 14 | CASSLRSGTDTQYF | TGTGCCAGCAGCTTGCGTAGCGGCACAGATACGCAGTATTTT
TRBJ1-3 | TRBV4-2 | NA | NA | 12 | CASSQTRDTIYF | TGTGCCAGCAGCCAGACGAGGGACACCATATATTTT
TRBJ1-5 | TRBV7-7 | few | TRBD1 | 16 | CASSLVFGQGSQPQHF | TGTGCTAGCAGCTTAGTGTTTGGACAGGGGAGTCAGCCCCAGCATTTT
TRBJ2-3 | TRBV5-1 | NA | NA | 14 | CASSPGSRGDTQYF | TGCGCCAGCAGCCCTGGGTCCCGGGGAGATACGCAGTATTTT
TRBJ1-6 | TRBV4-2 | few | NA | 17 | CASSQDGLAGGYSPLHF | TGTGCCAGCAGCCAAGATGGGTTAGCTGGGGGGTACTCACCCCTCCACTTT
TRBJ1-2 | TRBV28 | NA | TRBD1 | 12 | CASSEGDRGLAF | TGTGCCAGCAGTGAGGGGGACAGGGGGCTCGCCTTC
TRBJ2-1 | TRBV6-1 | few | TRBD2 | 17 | CASSGSLAGGPTDEQFF | TGTGCCAGCAGTGGATCACTAGCGGGGGGACCGACGGATGAGCAGTTCTTC
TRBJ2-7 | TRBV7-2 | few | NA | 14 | CASSAQTGTHEQYF | TGTGCCAGCAGCGCCCAAACAGGGACCCACGAGCAGTACTTC
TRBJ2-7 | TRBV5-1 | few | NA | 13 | CASSIDSSYEQYF | TGCGCCAGCAGCATCGACAGCTCCTACGAGCAGTACTTC
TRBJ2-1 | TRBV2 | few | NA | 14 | CAGELEGALGEQFF | TGTGCCGGCGAATTGGAAGGGGCTTTGGGTGAGCAGTTCTTC
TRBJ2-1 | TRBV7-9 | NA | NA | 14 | CASESTEGYNEQFF | TGTGCCAGCGAATCGACAGAAGGGTACAATGAGCAGTTCTTC
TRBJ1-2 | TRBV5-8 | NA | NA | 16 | CASNTNLGGRDYGYTF | TGTGCCAGCAACACAAACCTCGGGGGGCGCGACTATGGCTACACCTTC
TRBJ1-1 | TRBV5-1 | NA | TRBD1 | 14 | CASSPDRGSTEAFF | TGCGCCAGCAGCCCGGACAGGGGATCCACTGAAGCTTTCTTT
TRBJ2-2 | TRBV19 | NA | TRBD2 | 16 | CASSISASGFTGELFF | TGTGCCAGTAGTATTTCGGCTAGCGGTTTTACCGGGGAGCTGTTTTTT
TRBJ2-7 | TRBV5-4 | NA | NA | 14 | CASSLRWGPYEQYF | TGTGCCAGCAGCTTGCGTTGGGGGCCCTACGAGCAGTACTTC
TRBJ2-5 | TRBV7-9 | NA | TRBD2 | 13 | CASSPTSRETQYF | TGTGCCAGCAGCCCGACTAGCAGAGAGACCCAGTACTTC
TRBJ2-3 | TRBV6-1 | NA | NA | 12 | CASSEGPDTQYF | TGTGCCAGCAGTGAAGGGCCTGATACGCAGTATTTT
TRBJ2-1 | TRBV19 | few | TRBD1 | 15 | CASTRGTGNYNEQFF | TGTGCCAGTACCAGGGGGACAGGCAACTACAATGAGCAGTTCTTC
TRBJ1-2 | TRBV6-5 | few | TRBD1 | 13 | CASSWTGKSGYTF | TGTGCCAGCAGTTGGACAGGGAAATCTGGCTACACCTTC
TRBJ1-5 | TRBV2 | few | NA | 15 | CASSGQEYSNQPQHF | TGTGCCAGCAGTGGACAGGAATATAGCAATCAGCCCCAGCATTTT
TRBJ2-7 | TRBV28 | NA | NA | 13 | CASSRGFSYEQYF | TGTGCCAGCAGCAGAGGGTTTAGCTACGAGCAGTACTTC
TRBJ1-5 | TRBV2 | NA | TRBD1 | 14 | CASLRDRGNQPQHF | TGTGCCAGCCTGAGGGACAGGGGCAATCAGCCCCAGCATTTT
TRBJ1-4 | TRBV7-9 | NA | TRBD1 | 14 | CASSPRDSNEKLFF | TGTGCCAGCAGTCCCCGGGACAGTAATGAAAAACTGTTTTTT
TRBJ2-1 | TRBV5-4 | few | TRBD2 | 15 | CASSLRSGGAKEQFF | TGTGCCAGCAGCTTGCGTAGCGGGGGGGCGAAAGAGCAGTTCTTC
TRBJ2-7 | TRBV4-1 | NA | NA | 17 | CASSQADFLGGTYEQYF | TGCGCCAGCAGCCAAGCTGATTTTCTTGGGGGCACCTACGAGCAGTACTTC
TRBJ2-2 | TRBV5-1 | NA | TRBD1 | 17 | CASSFRDREQYTGELFF | TGCGCCAGCAGCTTCCGGGACAGGGAGCAGTACACCGGGGAGCTGTTTTTT
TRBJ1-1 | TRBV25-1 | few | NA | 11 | CASSTPAEAFF | TGTGCCAGCAGTACTCCTGCTGAAGCTTTCTTT
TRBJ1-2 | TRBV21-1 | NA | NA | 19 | CASSKAFGFASQGRYGYTF | TGTGCCAGCAGCAAAGCTTTTGGGTTTGCTTCACAGGGGAGGTATGGCTACACCTTC
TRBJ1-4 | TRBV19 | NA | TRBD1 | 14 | CASRLQGAGEKLFF | TGTGCCAGTAGGCTACAGGGGGCCGGGGAAAAACTGTTTTTT
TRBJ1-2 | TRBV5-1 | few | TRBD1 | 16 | CASSQLMGTGNYGYTF | TGCGCCAGCAGCCAACTGATGGGGACAGGGAACTATGGCTACACCTTC
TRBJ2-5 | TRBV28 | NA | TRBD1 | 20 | CASRMGLPHKTGGAVQTQYF | TGTGCCAGCAGGATGGGTCTCCCGCACAAGACAGGGGGCGCGGTTCAGACCCAGTACTTC
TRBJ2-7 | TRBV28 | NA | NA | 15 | CASHAQVSFSYEQYF | TGTGCCAGCCATGCGCAGGTCTCCTTCTCCTACGAGCAGTACTTC
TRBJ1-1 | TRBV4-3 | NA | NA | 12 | CASSQDRMEAFF | TGCGCCAGCAGCCAAGATAGGATGGAGGCTTTCTTT
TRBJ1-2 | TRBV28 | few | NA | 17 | CASSFTGRDTRDYGYTF | TGTGCCAGCAGTTTTACGGGCCGGGACACCCGGGACTATGGCTACACCTTC
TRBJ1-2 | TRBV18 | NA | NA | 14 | CASSIRTENYGYTF | TGTGCCAGCTCAATCCGGACAGAGAACTATGGCTACACCTTC
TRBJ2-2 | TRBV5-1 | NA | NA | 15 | CASSPTAGNTGELFF | TGCGCCAGCAGCCCGACAGCCGGGAACACCGGGGAGCTGTTTTTT
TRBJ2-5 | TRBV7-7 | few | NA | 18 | CASSLYPRQGGRQETQYF | TGTGCCAGCAGCTTATATCCCCGACAGGGAGGTAGACAAGAGACCCAGTACTTC